One sample yielded the 17 T cell receptor beta chains listed below, sequenced in a study of T cell changes during pregnancy in multiple sclerosis. Clones were sequenced by immunoSEQ multiplex PCR, and TCRdb holds only the in-frame ones, with some missing. The sample lists about 120,000 clones; approximately 93% were seen once. The specimen comprised peripheral blood, sampled before pregnancy. These receptors came from a female donor with multiple sclerosis, enrolled in a pregnancy study.

The CDR3 sequence is CASSVYARTTSGRAYEQFF. The CDR3 nucleotides are TGTGCCAGCAGTGTTTACGCCCGAACTACTAGCGGGAGGGCCTATGAGCAGTTCTTC. The chain couples TRBV6-4 to TRBJ2-1, with 13 bases lining up with TRBD2. The CDR3 is 19 amino acids. J gave up 8 bases and V 4 bases, and 17 bases lay outside the gene matches. The V gene's germline CDR1 is MRHNA and CDR2 SNTAGT.

The chain is built from TRBV7-6 and TRBJ2-3, with 10 nucleotides matching TRBD1. The ends lost 3 bases at V and 4 bases at J; junction bases unmatched: 4. Germline values: CDR1 SGHVS, CDR2 FNYEAQ. The CDR3 totals 15 residues. CDR3: CASSLTGTGADTQYF. The CDR3 nucleotides are TGTGCCAGCAGCTTGACTGGGACAGGGGCAGATACGCAGTATTTT. Full variable domain (missing parts from reference TRBV7-6 and TRBJ2-3): GAGVSQSPRYKVTKRGQDVALRCDPISGHVSLYWYRQALGQGPEFLTYFNYEAQQDKSGLPNDRFSAERPEGSISTLTIQRTEQRDSAMYRCASSLTGTGADTQYFGPGTRLTVL.

The V call is TRBV7-2, the J call TRBJ2-7; 7 bases map to TRBD2. J lost 6 bases, V lost 1 base, and 6 bases had no gene match. Germline CDR1 and CDR2: SGHTA and FQGNSA. This CDR3 contains 14 residues. This CDR3 reads CASSLGAGAGEQYF. In DNA, the CDR3 is TGTGCCAGCAGCTTAGGGGCGGGAGCGGGCGAGCAGTACTTC.

V is TRBV20-1 and J is TRBJ1-2; D call uncertain. This CDR3 spans 10 amino acids. Germline V gene data show CDR1 as DFQATT and CDR2 as SNEGSKA (reference sequence). The V end lost 6 bases, the J end lost 6 bases, and 8 bases lay between the germline ends. CDR3 coding DNA: TGCAGTGCCCCGGTGGATGGCTACACCTTC. The encoded protein is CSAPVDGYTF.

The rearrangement links TRBV27 to TRBJ2-1; 12 nucleotides agree with TRBD2. V lost 5 bases to trimming and J lost 0 bases; unmatched junction nucleotides: 8. CDR1 and CDR2 (germline): MNHEY, SMNVEV (reference sequence). CDR3 size: 18 residues. CDR3 nucleotides: TGTGCCAGCAGTCTCCGCCTGACTAGCGGGAGCTCCTACAATGAGCAGTTCTTC. It translates to CASSLRLTSGSSYNEQFF.

This chain connects TRBV27 to TRBJ2-7; 8 bases line up with TRBD1. This CDR3 contains 15 residues. The V and J ends lost 4 bases and 5 bases, in that order; junction bases with no gene match: 10. Germline CDR1 is MNHEY and CDR2 is SMNVEV (reference sequence). CDR3 in amino acids: CASSSRRDRSDEQYF. The CDR3 nucleotides read TGTGCCAGCAGTTCCCGCCGGGACAGGTCGGACGAGCAGTACTTC.

The chain joins TRBV6-1 to TRBJ1-5; D may be TRBD1 (5 bases). Germline V gene lookup returns CDR1 MNHNS and CDR2 SASEGT. Trimming stripped 6 bases from V and 8 bases from J, with 14 bases between. The CDR3 is 13 amino acids. This chain's CDR3 is CASRIVGGEPQHF. CDR3 DNA sequence: TGTGCCAGCAGAATTGTGGGAGGGGAGCCCCAGCATTTT.

V usage is TRBV7-9 and J usage is TRBJ2-7; D is ambiguous. The V gene lost 8 bases and the J gene lost 2 bases, with 10 bases spanning the gap. This CDR3 region has 12 residues. Germline loops: CDR1 SEHNR, CDR2 FQNEAQ (reference sequence). CDR3 bases: TGTGCCAGCTCACAGAGAGCCTACGAGCAGTACTTC. Amino acid sequence: CASSQRAYEQYF. The full variable domain, completed using reference TRBV7-9 and TRBJ2-7, is DTGVSQNPRHKITKRGQNVTFRCDPISEHNRLYWYRQTLGQGPEFLTYFQNEAQLEKSRLLSDRFSAERPKGSFSTLEIQRTEQGDSAMYLCASSQRAYEQYFGPGTRLTVT.

This sequence joins TRBV27 and TRBJ1-1; the D is unclear. V was shortened by 5 bases and J by 0 bases, with 16 bases between the two germline ends. Germline V gene lookup returns CDR1 MNHEY and CDR2 SMNVEV (reference sequence). The CDR3 spans 16 residues. The CDR3 DNA sequence: TGTGCCAGCAGTGTCGGGAAAGGAGCGGTGAACACTGAAGCTTTCTTT. It codes for CASSVGKGAVNTEAFF.

V is TRBV11-2 and J is TRBJ1-2; weak D call: TRBD1 (5 bases). Per germline, CDR1 SGHAT and CDR2 FQNNGV. Trimming cost V 5 bases and J 4 bases, with 14 bases left between them. The CDR3 runs 14 residues. The DNA of the CDR3 is TGTGCCAGCAGCCCAGGGAAAGTGGGCTATGGCTACACCTTC. This gives the protein CASSPGKVGYGYTF. Full variable domain (outside the CDR3, taken from reference TRBV11-2 and TRBJ1-2): EAGVAQSPRYKIIEKRQSVAFWCNPISGHATLYWYQQILGQGPKLLIQFQNNGVVDDSQLPKDRFSAERLKGVDSTLKIQPAKLEDSAVYLCASSPGKVGYGYTFGSGTRLTVV.

The chain links TRBV6-1 to TRBJ1-3; D is possibly TRBD1 (5 bases). The CDR3 is made up of 15 amino acids. The V gene's germline CDR1 is MNHNS and CDR2 SASEGT. Trimming removed 3 bases from V and 0 bases from J, with 9 bases in between. The CDR3 here is CASSEQGHSGNTIYF. The CDR3 DNA reads TGTGCCAGCAGTGAGCAGGGCCACTCTGGAAACACCATATATTTT.

The genes are TRBV5-1 and TRBJ1-2; no reliable D call. V gave up 0 bases and J gave up 4 bases, with 13 bases separating them. CDR3 size: 15 residues. The V gene's germline CDR1 is SGHRS and CDR2 YFSETQ. The CDR3 DNA is TGCGCCAGCAGCTTGGAGGTAGTGGGCTTCTATGGCTACACCTTC. Its protein product is CASSLEVVGFYGYTF.

V gene TRBV28 combines with J gene TRBJ1-2; D perhaps matches TRBD1 (5 bases). Germline assignment: CDR1 MDHEN and CDR2 SYDVKM. V lost 6 bases to trimming and J lost 4 bases, with 18 bases between them. The CDR3 is 15 amino acids. Here the CDR3 DNA reads TGTGCCAGCAGCACCCACCCGGGGGGTGGCTATGGCTACACCTTC. The encoded protein is CASSTHPGGGYGYTF.

This clone was counted once. The genes are TRBV6-5 and TRBJ1-6; 9 bases map to TRBD1. The CDR3 runs 14 residues. Germline values: CDR1 MNHEY, CDR2 SVGAGI. V was clipped by 5 bases and J by 7 bases; unmatched bases: 3. The DNA for the CDR3 is TGTGCCAGCAGTCGGACAGGGGACAATTCACCCCTCCACTTT. Encoded protein: CASSRTGDNSPLHF.

This clone has a count of ten or more. This chain joins TRBV5-6 and TRBJ2-7; D is perhaps TRBD1 (6 bases). V was trimmed by 0 bases and J by 4 bases, leaving 11 bases between them. There are 14 residues in the CDR3. The germline gives CDR1 SGHDT, CDR2 YYEEEE. In nucleotides, the CDR3 is TGTGCCAGCAGCTTGGCGGGACAAGATTACGAGCAGTACTTC. Protein sequence: CASSLAGQDYEQYF.

V is TRBV10-3 and J is TRBJ1-2, with D tentatively TRBD1 (6 bases). Germline values: CDR1 ENHRY, CDR2 SYGVKD. This CDR3 is 15 amino acids long. Trimming pared 2 bases from V and 2 bases from J, leaving 12 bases between. CDR3 residues: CAISEVGGKNYGYTF. CDR3 coding DNA: TGTGCCATCAGTGAGGTTGGGGGCAAGAACTATGGCTACACCTTC.

The rearrangement joins TRBV5-1 to TRBJ2-5; 10 nucleotides match TRBD2. CDR1 is SGHRS, CDR2 YFSETQ, per germline. This CDR3 is built from 13 residues. Trimming cost V 3 bases and J 4 bases; bases outside gene matches: 0. As DNA, the CDR3 is TGCGCCAGCAGCTGGACTAGCGGAGAGACCCAGTACTTC. This sequence encodes CASSWTSGETQYF.